These 4 T cell receptor beta chains originate from one sample sequenced in a study of early T cells in non-severe SARS-CoV-2 infection. MiXCR, applied by TCRdb to the 5' RACE reads, yields one record per CDR3 protein. The sample consists of around 37,000 distinct CDR3 sequences, approximately 9.1% of them appearing once. The sequencing input was whole blood. The receptors shown here come from an adult who was a healthcare worker with PCR-confirmed SARS-CoV-2 infection or an uninfected control (not recorded which).

As regards this clonotype: A much larger clone differs by one base, so this may be a read error. This rearrangement joins TRBV20-1 to TRBJ2-3; 7 bases line up with TRBD2. The CDR3 is 14 amino acids. Trimming took 2 bases from V and 4 from J; bases not matched to a gene: 6. Germline V gene data show CDR1 as DFQATT and CDR2 as SNEGSKA (reference sequence). The CDR3 region is CSARPSGGADTQYF. In DNA form, the CDR3 reads TGCAGTGCTAGACCTTCGGGGGGTGCAGATACGCAGTATTTT.

V gene TRBV7-8 combines with J gene TRBJ1-1; no clear D gene. The length of the CDR3 is 14 residues. Trimming stripped 1 base from V and 2 bases from J, with 8 bases between. The germline CDR1 and CDR2 sequences are SGHVS and FQNEAQ. The CDR3 nucleotides are TGTGCCAGCAGCTTAGACGGGATAAACACTGAAGCTTTCTTT. It is translated as CASSLDGINTEAFF.

This clonotype was recorded at least ten times. This chain connects TRBV5-1 to TRBJ1-1, with TRBD1 matching over 9 bases. V dropped 3 bases and J dropped 4; count of bases not matched to a gene: 7. This CDR3 region has 15 residues. Germline CDR1 SGHRS, CDR2 YFSETQ. This chain's CDR3 is CASSSHGQGTTEAFF. The CDR3 DNA sequence: TGCGCCAGCAGCTCGCACGGACAGGGGACCACTGAAGCTTTCTTT.

J is TRBJ2-7 and V is TRBV28; the D is unclear. The CDR3 consists of 13 residues. The V end was cut by 3 bases, the J end by 5 bases, with 11 bases between. Germline CDR1 reads MDHEN; CDR2 reads SYDVKM. The CDR3 DNA is TGTGCCAGCAGTTTCTCCCCCCGGAACGAGCAGTACTTC. Translation gives CASSFSPRNEQYF.